The clone carrying this T cell receptor (beta chain) occurred many times. Its antigen is not known. The sample comes from a study of Graves' ophthalmopathy and Graves' hyperthyroidism. Germline values: CDR1 MDHEN, CDR2 SYDVKM. This CDR3 has 15 amino acids. The V end lost 4 bases, the J end lost 1 base, and 11 bases lay between the germline ends. Investigators amplified TCR beta CDR3 regions from RNA transcripts. The authors performed first-round RT-PCR with HTBI primers and then a second-round multiplex PCR. One entry per CDR3 protein, called by TCRdb with MiXCR from the multiplex PCR reads. This table holds roughly 300,000 distinct CDR3 sequences, under 20% found once. Study-wide results and caveats: Most thyroid clonotypes expanded beyond 0.001 frequency were also found in blood.

The TCR originated in an adult man with Graves' ophthalmopathy. The chain links TRBV28 to TRBJ1-3, with unresolved D. Source material: peripheral blood. This CDR3 is CASSYRSGSGNTIYF. CDR3 bases: TGTGCCAGCAGTTATAGATCGGGGTCTGGAAACACCATATATTTT.